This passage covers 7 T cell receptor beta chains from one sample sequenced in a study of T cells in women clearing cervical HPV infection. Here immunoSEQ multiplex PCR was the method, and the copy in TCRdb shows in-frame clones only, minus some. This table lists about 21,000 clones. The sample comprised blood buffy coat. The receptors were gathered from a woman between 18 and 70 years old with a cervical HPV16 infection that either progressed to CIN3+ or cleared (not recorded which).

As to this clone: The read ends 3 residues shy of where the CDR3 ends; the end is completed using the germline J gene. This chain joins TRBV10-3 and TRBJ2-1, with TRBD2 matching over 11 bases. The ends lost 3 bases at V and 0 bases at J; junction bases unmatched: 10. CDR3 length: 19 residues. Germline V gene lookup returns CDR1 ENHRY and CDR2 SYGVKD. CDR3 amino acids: CAISDPSGRSVSSYNEQFF. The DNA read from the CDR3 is TGTGCCATCAGTGACCCTAGCGGGAGGTCTGTGAGCTCCTACAATGAG.

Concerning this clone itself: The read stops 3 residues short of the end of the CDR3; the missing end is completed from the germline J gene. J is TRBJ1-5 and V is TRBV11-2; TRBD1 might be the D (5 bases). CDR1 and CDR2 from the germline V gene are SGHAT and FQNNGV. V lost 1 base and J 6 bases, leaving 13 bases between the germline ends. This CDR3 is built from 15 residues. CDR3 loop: CASSLGGTNGQPQHF. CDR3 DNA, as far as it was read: TGTGCCAGCAGCTTAGGGGGCACCAACGGTCAGCCC. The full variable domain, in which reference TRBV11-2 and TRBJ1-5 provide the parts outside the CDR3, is EAGVAQSPRYKIIEKRQSVAFWCNPISGHATLYWYQQILGQGPKLLIQFQNNGVVDDSQLPKDRFSAERLKGVDSTLKIQPAKLEDSAVYLCASSLGGTNGQPQHFGDGTRLSIL.

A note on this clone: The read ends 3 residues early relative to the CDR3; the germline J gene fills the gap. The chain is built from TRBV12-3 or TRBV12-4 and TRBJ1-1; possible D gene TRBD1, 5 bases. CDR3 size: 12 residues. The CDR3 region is CASSPSGGGAFF. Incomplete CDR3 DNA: TGTGCCAGCAGTCCCTCGGGGGGTGGA.

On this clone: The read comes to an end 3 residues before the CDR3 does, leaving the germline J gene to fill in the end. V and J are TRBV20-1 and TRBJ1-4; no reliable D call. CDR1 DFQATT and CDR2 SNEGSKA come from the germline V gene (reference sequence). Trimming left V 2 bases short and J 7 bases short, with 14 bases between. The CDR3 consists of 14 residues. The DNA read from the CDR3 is TGCAGTGCTAGATTTGTCAGGAACAGTGAAAAA. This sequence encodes CSARFVRNSEK. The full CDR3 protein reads CSARFVRNSEKLFF.

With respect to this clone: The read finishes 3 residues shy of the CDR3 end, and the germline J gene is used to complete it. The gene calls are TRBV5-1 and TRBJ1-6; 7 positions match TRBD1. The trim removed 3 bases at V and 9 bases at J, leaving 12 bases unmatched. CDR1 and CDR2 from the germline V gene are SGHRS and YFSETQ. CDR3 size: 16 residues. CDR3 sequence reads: CASSYTLTGNGSPLHF. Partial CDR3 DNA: TGCGCCAGCAGCTACACCCTGACAGGGAACGGTTCACCC.

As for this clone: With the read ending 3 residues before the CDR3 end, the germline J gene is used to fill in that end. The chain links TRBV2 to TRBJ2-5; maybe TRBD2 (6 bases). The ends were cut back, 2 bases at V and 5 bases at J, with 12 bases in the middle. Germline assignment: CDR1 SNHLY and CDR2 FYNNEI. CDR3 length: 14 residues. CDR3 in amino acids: CASSESWAGETQYF. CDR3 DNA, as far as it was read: TGTGCCAGCAGTGAAAGCTGGGCGGGGGAGACC.

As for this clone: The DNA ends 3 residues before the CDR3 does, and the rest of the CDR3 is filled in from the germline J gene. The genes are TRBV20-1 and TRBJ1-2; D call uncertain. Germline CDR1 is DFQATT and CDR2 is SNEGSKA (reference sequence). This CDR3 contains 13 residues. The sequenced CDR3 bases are TGCAGTGCCGCGGGCCCAGTATTATACGGC. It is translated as CSAAGPVLYG. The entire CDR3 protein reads CSAAGPVLYGYTF.